One T cell receptor beta chain is described in this entry. V gave up 6 bases and J gave up 5 bases, with 17 bases separating them. This CDR3 has 14 amino acids. Germline CDR1 is LNHDA and CDR2 is SQIVND (reference sequence). Sequencing was performed with immunoSEQ multiplex PCR; in TCRdb, only in-frame clones are kept and a portion is missing. There are 120,000 to 150,000 clones in the sample; roughly four fifths occur only once, and 1.5% to 2% lies in the top ten. This sample was included in a study of blood T cell repertoires in COVID-19. The rearrangement links TRBV19 to TRBJ2-7, with a tentative D call TRBD1 (5 bases). The specimen was PBMCs or T cells enriched from blood (not recorded which). The receptor comes from a woman aged 18-29 years who had been exposed to COVID-19. CDR3 coding DNA: TGTGCCAGTAGCGGTGGAGCAGGGCTCCACGAGCAGTACTTC. Amino acid sequence: CASSGGAGLHEQYF. Based on the CDR3 plus reference TRBV19 and TRBJ2-7, the full variable domain is DGGITQSPKYLFRKEGQNVTLSCEQNLNHDAMYWYRQDPGQGLRLIYYSQIVNDFQKGDIAEGYSVSREKKESFPLTVTSAQKNPTAFYLCASSGGAGLHEQYFGPGTRLTVT.